This T cell receptor (beta chain) was profiled in a study of beta chain features in type 1 diabetes. CDR1 and CDR2 (germline): SEHNR, FQNEAQ (reference sequence). This CDR3 has 12 residues. Trimming stripped 3 bases from V and 6 bases from J, with 8 bases between. Expressed TCRB transcripts got sequenced, as all isolated RNA was reverse transcribed. Read counts averaged around 3.6 million for samples of naive, central memory and regulatory T cells. Assay used: immunoSEQ multiplex PCR; TCRdb lists only in-frame clones, some missing. This table has 850,000 to 900,000 clones, about a sixth appearing once. Remarks on this clone: The antigen is unknown.

Study results and caveats: Across patients, naive, central memory and Treg TCRB repertoires exhibited apparently greater similarity than was observed across healthy donors.

This receptor was taken from a young woman in good health. Sequenced input: naive CD4+ T cells from blood. The chain is built from TRBV7-9 and TRBJ1-2; D unresolved. CDR3 DNA: TGTGCCAGCAGCTTGTACGGGAATGGCTACACCTTC. Its translation: CASSLYGNGYTF.